Shown below are 13 T cell receptor beta chains from a single sample sequenced in a study of blood T cells in healthy people across ages. PCR was performed a second time for roughly 7 to 12 cycles using a sample-barcoded 5' primer and a J-beta primer mix. A single record per CDR3 protein comes from TCRdb applying MiXCR to the 5' RACE reads. The table shows roughly 1,500,000 distinct CDR3 sequences, with about 31% occurring only once. Sequenced input: blood. The origin of the receptors is a woman aged 25 to 39 in good health.

There are a few counts of this clonotype. This rearrangement joins TRBV24-1 to TRBJ2-3; 8 bases map to TRBD1. The germline V gene has CDR1 KGHDR and CDR2 SFDVKD. V shed 3 bases and J 2 bases; nucleotides not matched to a gene: 12. The CDR3 has 18 amino acids. The CDR3 protein is CATSDPNKGQDHTDTQYF. DNA of the CDR3: TGTGCCACCAGTGATCCGAATAAGGGACAGGATCACACAGATACGCAGTATTTT.

The chain's CDR3 is CASSLTGLAGLSGANVLTF. The CDR3 DNA follows: TGTGCCAGCAGCTTAACCGGACTAGCGGGCCTCTCTGGGGCCAACGTCCTGACTTTC. The gene calls are TRBV7-3 and TRBJ2-6; 11 bases match TRBD2. Germline CDR1 SGHTA, CDR2 FQGTGA. The V segment lost 0 bases and the J segment 0 bases; nucleotides outside the gene matches: 4. The CDR3 runs to 19 residues.

In this sample, this clonotype turned up a few times. V and J are TRBV6-1 and TRBJ1-1; D ambiguous. The ends were cut back, 0 bases at V and 6 bases at J, with 8 bases in the middle. The length of the CDR3 is 13 residues. Looked up from germline, CDR1 is MNHNS and CDR2 is SASEGT. As DNA, the CDR3 is TGTGCCAGCAGTGAAGCAACAAGGTCTGAAGCTTTCTTT. Residues: CASSEATRSEAFF.

In this sample, this clonotype turned up a few times. The chain employs TRBV7-9 and TRBJ2-1; 8 bases match TRBD2. The trim removed 1 base at V and 7 bases at J, leaving 6 bases unmatched. Germline-derived CDR1 and CDR2 are SEHNR and FQNEAQ (reference sequence). This CDR3 region has 15 residues. CDR3 in DNA: TGTGCCAGCAGCTTAGTAGCGGGATTTAAGAATGAGCAGTTCTTC. It translates to CASSLVAGFKNEQFF.

The chain uses TRBV13 and TRBJ2-3; possibly TRBD1 for D (6 bases). The CDR3 is 17 amino acids. The germline CDR1 and CDR2 sequences are PRHDT and FYEKMQ (reference sequence). Trimming left V 1 base short and J 0 bases short, with 14 bases between. DNA of the CDR3: TGTGCCAGCAGCTTAGTGGGACACCAGACTAGCACAGATACGCAGTATTTT. This codes for CASSLVGHQTSTDTQYF.

This clonotype was seen many times. The V gene is TRBV29-1, the J gene TRBJ2-7; tentatively, D is TRBD1 or TRBD2 (6 bases each). With 5 bases removed from V and 0 bases from J, the gap between germline ends came to 17 bases. The CDR3 is made up of 15 amino acids. CDR1 and CDR2 (germline): SQVTM, ANQGSEA. The CDR3 region is CSVTGPGASSYEQYF. The CDR3 nucleotides are TGCAGCGTTACCGGCCCGGGGGCGAGCTCCTACGAGCAGTACTTC.

This clonotype was observed many times. V and J are TRBV7-6 and TRBJ1-2; the match to TRBD1 covers 8 bases. This CDR3 spans 14 amino acids. Trimming at V came to 4 bases and at J to 5 bases, leaving 6 bases not matched to a gene. Germline V lookup: CDR1 SGHVS, CDR2 FNYEAQ. CDR3 coding DNA: TGTGCCAGCAGCTCGACAGGGGAGGGATATGGCTACACCTTC. It translates to CASSSTGEGYGYTF.

This rearrangement joins TRBV20-1 to TRBJ2-7; 9 bases match TRBD2. Trimming cost V 0 bases and J 3 bases; bases outside gene matches: 15. The CDR3 loop spans 18 amino acids. Looked up from germline, CDR1 is DFQATT and CDR2 is SNEGSKA (reference sequence). CDR3 sequence (DNA): TGCAGTGCTAGAGATAGGCCTAGCGGGACATGGCGGGTCTACGAGCAGTACTTC. Translation: CSARDRPSGTWRVYEQYF.

The rearrangement joins TRBV18 to TRBJ2-1, with 11 bases fitting TRBD2. Trimming took 6 bases from V and 7 from J; bases not matched to a gene: 11. CDR3 length: 16 residues. The germline V gene encodes CDR1 KGHSH and CDR2 LQKENI. The CDR3 DNA reads TGTGCCAGCTCCCCTACCCTAGCGGGGGGAGCAAATGAGCAGTTCTTC. Amino acid sequence: CASSPTLAGGANEQFF.

This clonotype appeared many times. This chain joins TRBV5-1 and TRBJ2-7; D is ambiguous. Looked up from germline, CDR1 is SGHRS and CDR2 is YFSETQ. Trimming cost V 0 bases and J 0 bases, with 10 bases left between them. The CDR3 runs 15 residues. This CDR3 is CASSLDGQSSYEQYF. The CDR3 DNA is TGCGCCAGCAGCTTGGATGGGCAAAGCTCCTACGAGCAGTACTTC. The full variable domain, its missing parts supplied by reference TRBV5-1 and TRBJ2-7, is KAGVTQTPRYLIKTRGQQVTLSCSPISGHRSVSWYQQTPGQGLQFLFEYFSETQRNKGNFPGRFSGRQFSNSRSEMNVSTLELGDSALYLCASSLDGQSSYEQYFGPGTRLTVT.

This clonotype was seen once. A much larger clone lies one base from this, so it may be a read error. The rearrangement joins TRBV4-2 to TRBJ2-7; D perhaps matches TRBD1 (6 bases). The J call may be incorrect, as the DNA end agrees better with TRBJ2-5. The CDR3 covers 16 residues. Germline V CDR1 and CDR2: LGHNA, YNFKEQ. As DNA, the CDR3 is TGTGCCAGCAGCCAAGGGGGGCAGGCAATATTAGAGACCCAGTACTTC. This translates into CASSQGGQAILETQYF.

The CDR3 is CACRDPGSVQYF. The CDR3 DNA reads TGTGCCTGCAGGGACCCCGGATCTGTGCAGTACTTC. The chain links TRBV30 to TRBJ2-5; D is possibly TRBD1 or TRBD2 (5 bases each). Trimming took off 6 bases at V and 11 bases at J, with 19 bases between the two ends. This CDR3 comprises 12 residues. CDR1 is GTSNPN and CDR2 is SVGIG in the germline V gene (reference sequence).

About this clonotype itself: A read error is possible here, since a much larger clone lies one base away. The chain is built from TRBV5-5 and TRBJ1-1; D possibly corresponds to TRBD1 (6 bases). The germline CDR1 and CDR2 sequences are SGHKS and YYEKEE (reference sequence). There are 12 residues in the CDR3. CDR3: CAGSHQGLEAFF. The CDR3 DNA reads as TGTGCCGGCAGCCATCAGGGGCTTGAAGCTTTCTTT.